This T cell receptor beta chain was retrieved from a study of cytomegalovirus exposure and HLA in healthy donors. The PCR ran on 60 Vbeta and 13 Jbeta primers. TCRdb's copy holds only in-frame clones and misses some; the assay was immunoSEQ multiplex PCR. The table includes about 82,000 clones, around three fifths detected once. This clone was seen a handful of times. Sequenced: PBMCs. The clonotype originates from a woman in her thirties or forties in good health and CMV-seropositive.

The CDR3 sequence is CASSPAGPGTDTQYF. The CDR3 DNA sequence: TGCGCCAGCAGCCCCGCGGGGCCGGGGACAGATACGCAGTATTTT. The chain couples TRBV5-1 to TRBJ2-3, with TRBD2 as a possible D gene (6 bases). The germline CDR1 and CDR2 sequences are SGHRS and YFSETQ. Trimming removed 4 bases at V and 3 bases at J, with 15 bases between. The CDR3 spans 15 residues.